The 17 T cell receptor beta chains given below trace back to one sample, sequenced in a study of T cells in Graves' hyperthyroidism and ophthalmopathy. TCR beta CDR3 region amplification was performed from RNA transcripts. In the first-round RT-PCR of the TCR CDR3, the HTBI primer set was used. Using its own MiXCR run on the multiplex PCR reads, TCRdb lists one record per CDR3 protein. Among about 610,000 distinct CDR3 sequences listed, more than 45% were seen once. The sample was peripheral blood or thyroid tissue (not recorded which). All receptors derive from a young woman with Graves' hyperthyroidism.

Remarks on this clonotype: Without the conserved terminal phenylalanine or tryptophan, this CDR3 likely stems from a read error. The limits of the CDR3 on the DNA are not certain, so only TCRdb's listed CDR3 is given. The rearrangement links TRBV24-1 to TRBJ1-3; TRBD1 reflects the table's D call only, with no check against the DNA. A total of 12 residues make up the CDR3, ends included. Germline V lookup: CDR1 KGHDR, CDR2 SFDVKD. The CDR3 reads CATSDSDWGTLR.

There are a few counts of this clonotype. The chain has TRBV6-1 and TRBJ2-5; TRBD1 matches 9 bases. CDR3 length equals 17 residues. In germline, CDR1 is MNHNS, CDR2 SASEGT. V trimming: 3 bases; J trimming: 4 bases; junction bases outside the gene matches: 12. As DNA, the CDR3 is TGTGCCAGCAGTGACTCCCTTTTCGACAGGGGGGGAGAGACCCAGTACTTC. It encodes CASSDSLFDRGGETQYF.

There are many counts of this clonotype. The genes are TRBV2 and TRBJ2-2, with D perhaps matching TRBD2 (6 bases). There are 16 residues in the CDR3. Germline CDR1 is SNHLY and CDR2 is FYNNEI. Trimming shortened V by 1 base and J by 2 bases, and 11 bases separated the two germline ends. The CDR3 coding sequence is TGTGCCAGCAGTGAAGGAGTTAGCGGAAACACCGGGGAGCTGTTTTTT. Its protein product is CASSEGVSGNTGELFF. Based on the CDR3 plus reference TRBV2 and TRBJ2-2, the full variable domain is EPEVTQTPSHQVTQMGQEVILRCVPISNHLYFYWYRQILGQKVEFLVSFYNNEISEKSEIFDDQFSVERPDGSNFTLKIRSTKLEDSAMYFCASSEGVSGNTGELFFGEGSRLTVL.

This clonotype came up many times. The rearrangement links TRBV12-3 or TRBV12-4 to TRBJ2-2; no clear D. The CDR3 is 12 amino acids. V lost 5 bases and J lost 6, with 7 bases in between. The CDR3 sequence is CASSRKPGELFF. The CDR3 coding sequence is TGTGCCAGCAGTCGAAAACCCGGGGAGCTGTTTTTT.

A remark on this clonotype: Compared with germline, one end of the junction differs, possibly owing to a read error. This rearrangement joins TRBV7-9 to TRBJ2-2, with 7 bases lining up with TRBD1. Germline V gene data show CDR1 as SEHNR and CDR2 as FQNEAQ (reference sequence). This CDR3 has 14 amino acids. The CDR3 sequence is CALGQDPNAGEPFF. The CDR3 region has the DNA TGTGCCCTCGGACAGGATCCGAACGCCGGGGAGCCGTTTTTT.

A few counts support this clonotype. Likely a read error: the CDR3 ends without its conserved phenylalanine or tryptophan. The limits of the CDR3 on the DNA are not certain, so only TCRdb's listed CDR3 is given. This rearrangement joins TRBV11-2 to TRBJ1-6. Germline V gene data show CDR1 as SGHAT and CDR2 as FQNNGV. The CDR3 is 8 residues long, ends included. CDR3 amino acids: CASSSQHS.

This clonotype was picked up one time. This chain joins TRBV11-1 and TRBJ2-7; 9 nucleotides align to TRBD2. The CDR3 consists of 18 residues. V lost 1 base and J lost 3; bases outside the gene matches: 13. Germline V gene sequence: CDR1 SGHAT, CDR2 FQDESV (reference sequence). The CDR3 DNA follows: TGTGCCAGCAGCTTAGATTTTGACCTAGCGGGAACTTTCTACGAGCAGTACTTC. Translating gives CASSLDFDLAGTFYEQYF. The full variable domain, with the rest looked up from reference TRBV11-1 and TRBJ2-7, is EAEVAQSPRYKITEKSQAVAFWCDPISGHATLYWYRQILGQGPELLVQFQDESVVDDSQLPKDRFSAERLKGVDSTLKIQPAELGDSAMYLCASSLDFDLAGTFYEQYFGPGTRLTVT.

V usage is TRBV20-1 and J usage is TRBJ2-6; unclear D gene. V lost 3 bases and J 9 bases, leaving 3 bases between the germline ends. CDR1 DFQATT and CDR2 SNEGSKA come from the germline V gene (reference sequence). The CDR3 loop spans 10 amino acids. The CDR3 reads CSARDNVLTF. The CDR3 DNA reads TGCAGTGCTAGGGACAACGTCCTGACTTTC.

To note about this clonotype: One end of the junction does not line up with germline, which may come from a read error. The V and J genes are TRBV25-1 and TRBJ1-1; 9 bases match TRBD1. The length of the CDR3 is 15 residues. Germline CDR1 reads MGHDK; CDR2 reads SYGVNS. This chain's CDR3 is CASSGTGGPNTEASF. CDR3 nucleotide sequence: TGTGCCAGCAGTGGAACAGGGGGCCCGAACACTGAAGCTTCCTTT.

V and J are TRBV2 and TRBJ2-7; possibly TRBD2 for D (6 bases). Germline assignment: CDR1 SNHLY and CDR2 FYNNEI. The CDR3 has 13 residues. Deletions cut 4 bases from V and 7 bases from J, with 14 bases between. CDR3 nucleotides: TGTGCCAGCAGTGTATTCGGGAGCCATGAGCAGTACTTC. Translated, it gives CASSVFGSHEQYF.

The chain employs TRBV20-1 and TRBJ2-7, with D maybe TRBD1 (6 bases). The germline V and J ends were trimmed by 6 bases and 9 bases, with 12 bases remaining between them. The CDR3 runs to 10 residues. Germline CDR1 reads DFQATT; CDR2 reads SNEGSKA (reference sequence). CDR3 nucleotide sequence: TGCAGTGCCTGGACAGATACGCAGTACTTC. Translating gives CSAWTDTQYF.

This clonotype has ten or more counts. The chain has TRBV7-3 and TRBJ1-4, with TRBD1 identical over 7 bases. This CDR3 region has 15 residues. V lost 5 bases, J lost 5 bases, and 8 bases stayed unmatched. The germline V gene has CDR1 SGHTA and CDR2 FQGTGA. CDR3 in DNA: TGTGCCAGCAGCGACCCGGGACAGCCAAATGAAAAACTGTTTTTT. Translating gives CASSDPGQPNEKLFF.

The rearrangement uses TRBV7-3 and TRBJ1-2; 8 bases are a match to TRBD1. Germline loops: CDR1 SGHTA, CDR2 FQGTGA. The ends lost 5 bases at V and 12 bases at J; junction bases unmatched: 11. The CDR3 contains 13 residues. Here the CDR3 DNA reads TGTGCCAGCAGCCAAGACAGGGGCAGTGGAAACACCTTC. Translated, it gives CASSQDRGSGNTF.

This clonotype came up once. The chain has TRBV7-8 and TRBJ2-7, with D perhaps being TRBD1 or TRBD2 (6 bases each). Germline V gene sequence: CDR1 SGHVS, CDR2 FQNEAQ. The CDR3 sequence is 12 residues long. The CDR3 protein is CTTTGAQYEQYF. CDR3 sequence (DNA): TGTACCACCACGGGGGCTCAGTACGAGCAGTACTTC.

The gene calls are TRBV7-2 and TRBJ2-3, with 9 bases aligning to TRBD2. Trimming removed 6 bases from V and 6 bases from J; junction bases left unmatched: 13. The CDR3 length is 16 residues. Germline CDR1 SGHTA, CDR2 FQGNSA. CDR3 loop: CASRPWTSAGGDTQYF. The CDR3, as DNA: TGTGCCAGCAGACCTTGGACTAGCGCGGGGGGGGATACGCAGTATTTT. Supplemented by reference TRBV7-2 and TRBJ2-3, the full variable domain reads GAGVSQSPSNKVTEKGKDVELRCDPISGHTALYWYRQSLGQGLEFLIYFQGNSAPDKSGLPSDRFSAERTGGSVSTLTIQRTQQEDSAVYLCASRPWTSAGGDTQYFGPGTRLTVL.

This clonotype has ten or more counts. The CDR3 sequence is CSARVPVTSGNQETQYF. In nucleotides, the CDR3 is TGCAGTGCTAGAGTCCCCGTGACTAGCGGGAACCAAGAGACCCAGTACTTC. This chain links TRBV20-1 with TRBJ2-5; TRBD2 agrees at 11 bases. Germline V gene sequence: CDR1 DFQATT, CDR2 SNEGSKA (reference sequence). The CDR3 extends over 17 amino acids. V was clipped by 1 base and J by 0 bases; unmatched bases: 7.

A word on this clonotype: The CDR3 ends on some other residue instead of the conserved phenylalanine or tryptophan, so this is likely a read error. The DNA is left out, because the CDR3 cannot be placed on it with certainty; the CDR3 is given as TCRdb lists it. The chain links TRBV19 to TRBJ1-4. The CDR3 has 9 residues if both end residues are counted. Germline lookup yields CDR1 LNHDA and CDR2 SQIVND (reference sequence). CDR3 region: CASSQRGPS.